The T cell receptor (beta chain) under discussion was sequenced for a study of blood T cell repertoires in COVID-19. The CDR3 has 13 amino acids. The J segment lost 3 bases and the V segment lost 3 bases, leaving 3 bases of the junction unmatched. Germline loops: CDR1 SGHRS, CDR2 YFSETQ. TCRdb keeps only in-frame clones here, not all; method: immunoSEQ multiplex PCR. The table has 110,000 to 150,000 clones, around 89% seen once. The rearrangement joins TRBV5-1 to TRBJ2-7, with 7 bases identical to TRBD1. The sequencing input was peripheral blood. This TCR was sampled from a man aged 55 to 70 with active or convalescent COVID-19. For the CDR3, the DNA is TGCGCCAGCAGCTGGGACAGTAACTACGAGCAGTACTTC. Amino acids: CASSWDSNYEQYF.